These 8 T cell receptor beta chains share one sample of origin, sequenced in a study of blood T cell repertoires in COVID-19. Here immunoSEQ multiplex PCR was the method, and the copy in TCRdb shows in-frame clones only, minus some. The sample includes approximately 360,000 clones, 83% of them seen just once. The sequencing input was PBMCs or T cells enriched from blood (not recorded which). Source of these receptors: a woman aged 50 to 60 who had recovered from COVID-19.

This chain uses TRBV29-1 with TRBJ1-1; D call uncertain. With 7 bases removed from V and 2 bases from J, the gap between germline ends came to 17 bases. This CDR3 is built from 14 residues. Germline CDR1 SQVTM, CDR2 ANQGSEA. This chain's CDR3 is CSGSLRRSNTEAFF. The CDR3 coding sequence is TGCAGCGGATCGCTGCGGCGGAGTAACACTGAAGCTTTCTTT.

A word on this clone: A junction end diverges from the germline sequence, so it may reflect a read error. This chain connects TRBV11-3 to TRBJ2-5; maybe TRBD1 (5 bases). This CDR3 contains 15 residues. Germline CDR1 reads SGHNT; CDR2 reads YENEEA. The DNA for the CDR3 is TGTGTCAGCAGCTTAGGGCAGGGTAACCAAGAGACCCAGTACTTC. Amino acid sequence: CVSSLGQGNQETQYF. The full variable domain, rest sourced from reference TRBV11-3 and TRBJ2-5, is EAGVVQSPRYKIIEKKQPVAFWCNPISGHNTLYWYLQNLGQGPELLIRYENEEAVDDSQLPKDRFSAERLKGVDSTLKIQPAELGDSAVYLCVSSLGQGNQETQYFGPGTRLLVL.

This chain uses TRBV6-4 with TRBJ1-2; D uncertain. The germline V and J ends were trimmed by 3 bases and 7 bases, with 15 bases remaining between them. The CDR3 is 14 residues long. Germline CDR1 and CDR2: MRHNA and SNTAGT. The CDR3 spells CASSDFSGAGGYTF. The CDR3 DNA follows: TGTGCCAGCAGTGATTTTTCGGGTGCGGGTGGCTACACCTTC.

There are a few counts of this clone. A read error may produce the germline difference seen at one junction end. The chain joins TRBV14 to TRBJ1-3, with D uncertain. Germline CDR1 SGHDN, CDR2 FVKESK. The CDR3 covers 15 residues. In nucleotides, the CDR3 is TGTGCCAGCAGTCAAGACGGGTGGCAAGGAAACACCATATATTTT. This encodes CASSQDGWQGNTIYF.

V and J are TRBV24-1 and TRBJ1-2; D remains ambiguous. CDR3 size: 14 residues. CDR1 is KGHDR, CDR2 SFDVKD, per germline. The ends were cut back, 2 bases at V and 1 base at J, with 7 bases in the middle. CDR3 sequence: CATSDSQINYGYTF. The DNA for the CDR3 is TGTGCCACCAGTGATTCACAGATTAACTATGGCTACACCTTC.

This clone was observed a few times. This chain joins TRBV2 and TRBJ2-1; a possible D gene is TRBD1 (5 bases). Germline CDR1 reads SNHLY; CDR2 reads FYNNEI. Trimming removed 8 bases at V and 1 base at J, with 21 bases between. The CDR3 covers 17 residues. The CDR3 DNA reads TGTGCCAGCGAAGATCCTTCCGTAACAGGATCCTACAATGAGCAGTTCTTC. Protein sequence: CASEDPSVTGSYNEQFF.

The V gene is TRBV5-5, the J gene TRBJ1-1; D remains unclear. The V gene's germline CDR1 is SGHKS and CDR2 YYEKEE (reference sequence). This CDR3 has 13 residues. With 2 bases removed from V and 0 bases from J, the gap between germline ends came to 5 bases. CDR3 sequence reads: CASSLGVNTEAFF. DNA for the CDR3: TGTGCCAGCAGCTTAGGAGTGAACACTGAAGCTTTCTTT.

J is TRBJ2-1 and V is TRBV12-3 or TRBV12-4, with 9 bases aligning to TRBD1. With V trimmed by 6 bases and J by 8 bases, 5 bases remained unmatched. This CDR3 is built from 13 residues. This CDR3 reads CASSRGQGHEQFF. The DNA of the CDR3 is TGTGCCAGCAGCCGGGGACAGGGCCATGAGCAGTTCTTC.